The 26 T cell receptor beta chains below come from one sample, sequenced in a study of blood T cell repertoires in COVID-19 (dated by TCRdb to 2018 to 2020). Libraries were constructed by the immunoSEQ multiplex PCR assay. The source is immuneACCESS, and TCRdb retained only in-frame sequences with V and J called. Part of the clones is not carried over; for the studies checked, unresolved V genes explain less than half of this, and the remainder is unexplained. This sample gives around 86,000 clones in total; under 85% of them show up just once. Of the sample, roughly an eighth is held by the ten largest clones. Sample: peripheral blood. These receptor sequences come from a human donor in a cohort sampled during active COVID-19.

The V gene is TRBV28, the J gene TRBJ2-1; D is undetermined. Trimming left V 3 bases short and J 10 bases short, with 10 bases between. The CDR3 is 12 amino acids. CDR1 is MDHEN, CDR2 SYDVKM, per germline. CDR3 residues: CASSFNGREQFF. The CDR3 region has the DNA TGTGCCAGCAGTTTTAACGGCAGGGAGCAGTTCTTC.

The chain carries TRBV6-2 or TRBV6-3 and TRBJ1-6; 8 nucleotides align to TRBD1. J was trimmed by 5 bases and V by 4 bases; bases with no gene match: 4. The CDR3 is 15 amino acids. Germline V gene sequence: CDR1 MNHEY, CDR2 SVGEGT. CDR3 bases: TGTGCCAGCAGTTCGTCGACAGGGGATAATTCACCCCTCCACTTT. This gives the protein CASSSSTGDNSPLHF.

J is TRBJ2-1 and V is TRBV27, with 10 nucleotides matching TRBD2. Germline CDR1 MNHEY, CDR2 SMNVEV (reference sequence). The ends lost 4 bases at V and 6 bases at J; junction bases unmatched: 9. The CDR3 spans 16 residues. The CDR3 is CASSSLAGVSGNEQFF. In DNA form, the CDR3 reads TGTGCCAGCAGTTCCCTAGCGGGAGTATCTGGCAATGAGCAGTTCTTC.

The chain combines TRBV5-1 with TRBJ2-7; D not resolved. V gave up 2 bases and J gave up 1 base, with 13 bases separating them. Germline assignment: CDR1 SGHRS and CDR2 YFSETQ. The CDR3 is 15 amino acids. CDR3: CASSFGLGDSYEQYF. CDR3 nucleotide sequence: TGCGCCAGCAGCTTCGGTCTAGGAGATTCCTACGAGCAGTACTTC.

The genes are TRBV19 and TRBJ2-1, with 10 positions matching TRBD2. Looked up from germline, CDR1 is LNHDA and CDR2 is SQIVND (reference sequence). This CDR3 comprises 15 residues. The trim removed 8 bases at V and 2 bases at J, leaving 6 bases unmatched. The CDR3 DNA reads TGTGCCAGTTTTAATGGACTAGCGGCCTACAATGAGCAGTTCTTC. Protein sequence: CASFNGLAAYNEQFF. Filled out from reference TRBV19 and TRBJ2-1, the complete variable domain reads DGGITQSPKYLFRKEGQNVTLSCEQNLNHDAMYWYRQDPGQGLRLIYYSQIVNDFQKGDIAEGYSVSREKKESFPLTVTSAQKNPTAFYLCASFNGLAAYNEQFFGPGTRLTVL.

CDR3 in amino acids: CASRVGTSGPYEQYF. For the CDR3, the DNA is TGTGCCAGCAGGGTCGGGACTAGCGGCCCCTACGAGCAGTACTTC. The rearrangement uses TRBV2 and TRBJ2-7, with 11 bases lining up with TRBD2. J was trimmed by 2 bases and V by 6 bases; bases with no gene match: 6. The CDR3 has 15 amino acids. Germline V gene lookup returns CDR1 SNHLY and CDR2 FYNNEI.

There are a few counts of this clone. The rearrangement uses TRBV7-9 and TRBJ1-4; a weak D match, TRBD1 (6 bases). Per the germline V gene, CDR1 is SEHNR and CDR2 is FQNEAQ (reference sequence). V dropped 1 base and J dropped 6 bases, with 9 bases sitting between them. The CDR3 sequence is 14 residues long. CDR3 sequence (DNA): TGTGCCAGCAGCTTAGAAGGGGGTCATGAAAAACTGTTTTTT. The encoded protein is CASSLEGGHEKLFF.

The sample holds a few counts of this clone. This chain connects TRBV5-4 to TRBJ2-3; 10 nucleotides line up with TRBD2. Trimming cost V 0 bases and J 0 bases; bases outside gene matches: 10. This CDR3 comprises 19 residues. CDR1 and CDR2 from the germline V gene are SGHNT and YYREEE (reference sequence). In DNA form, the CDR3 reads TGTGCCAGCAGCTTGGCGATAGTAGCGGGGGGCCTTAGCACAGATACGCAGTATTTT. The encoded protein is CASSLAIVAGGLSTDTQYF.

The rearrangement joins TRBV5-1 to TRBJ1-1; D perhaps matches TRBD1 (6 bases). The length of the CDR3 is 14 residues. Germline CDR1 and CDR2: SGHRS and YFSETQ. Trimming pared 2 bases from V and 0 bases from J, leaving 8 bases between. CDR3 residues: CASSFGGLNTEAFF. The CDR3, as DNA: TGCGCCAGCAGCTTCGGGGGGCTGAACACTGAAGCTTTCTTT.

The chain uses TRBV5-1 and TRBJ2-1; TRBD2 matches 11 bases. The J segment lost 13 bases and the V segment lost 0 bases, leaving 6 bases of the junction unmatched. Germline assignment: CDR1 SGHRS and CDR2 YFSETQ. This CDR3 has 14 residues. In DNA, the CDR3 is TGCGCCAGCAGCTTGGAACTAGCGGGGGCCCACCAGTTCTTC. This sequence encodes CASSLELAGAHQFF.

J is TRBJ2-1 and V is TRBV7-9, with a possible D match to TRBD2 (6 bases). Trimming removed 5 bases at V and 0 bases at J, with 14 bases between. Germline V gene lookup returns CDR1 SEHNR and CDR2 FQNEAQ (reference sequence). CDR3 length: 16 amino acids. The CDR3 coding sequence is TGTGCCAGCAGCCAACCGGGAGAGAGCTCCTACAATGAGCAGTTCTTC. It encodes CASSQPGESSYNEQFF. The full variable domain, rest sourced from reference TRBV7-9 and TRBJ2-1, is DTGVSQNPRHKITKRGQNVTFRCDPISEHNRLYWYRQTLGQGPEFLTYFQNEAQLEKSRLLSDRFSAERPKGSFSTLEIQRTEQGDSAMYLCASSQPGESSYNEQFFGPGTRLTVL.

The V and J genes are TRBV7-2 and TRBJ2-3, with D unclear. Trimming cost V 1 base and J 5 bases, with 7 bases left between them. This CDR3 is 13 amino acids long. CDR1 SGHTA and CDR2 FQGNSA come from the germline V gene. The CDR3 region is CASSLVAEDTQYF. CDR3 in DNA: TGTGCCAGCAGCTTAGTGGCAGAAGATACGCAGTATTTT.

J is TRBJ1-4 and V is TRBV18; D might be TRBD1 (6 bases). The V end lost 2 bases, the J end lost 8 bases, and 18 bases lay between the germline ends. The CDR3 is 16 amino acids. Germline values: CDR1 KGHSH, CDR2 LQKENI. The CDR3 nucleotides are TGTGCCAGCTCACCATTTGCGTGGGACACCGGAGAAAAACTGTTTTTT. Protein product: CASSPFAWDTGEKLFF. The variable domain in full, with the rest retrieved from reference TRBV18 and TRBJ1-4, is NAGVMQNPRHLVRRRGQEARLRCSPMKGHSHVYWYRQLPEEGLKFMVYLQKENIIDESGMPKERFSAEFPKEGPSILRIQQVVRGDSAAYFCASSPFAWDTGEKLFFGSGTQLSVL.

As to this clone: One junction end does not reproduce the germline sequence, and a read error may be involved. The gene calls are TRBV4-1 and TRBJ1-2, with 7 bases aligning to TRBD1. The CDR3 loop spans 13 amino acids. Germline V gene data show CDR1 as MGHRA and CDR2 as YSYEKL. CDR3 sequence reads: CASSQVGTANTYF. DNA of the CDR3: TGCGCCAGCAGCCAAGTGGGGACAGCCAATACGTACTTC.

This clone showed up just a few times. The chain employs TRBV20-1 and TRBJ1-2; D is possibly TRBD1 (6 bases). The CDR3 spans 11 residues. The ends were cut back, 7 bases at V and 3 bases at J, with 9 bases in the middle. Germline values: CDR1 DFQATT, CDR2 SNEGSKA (reference sequence). DNA for the CDR3: TGCAGTGTACAGGGAGACTATGGCTACACCTTC. Encoded protein: CSVQGDYGYTF.

The rearrangement uses TRBV30 and TRBJ2-4; 8 bases match TRBD2. This CDR3 is built from 13 residues. The ends lost 8 bases at V and 9 bases at J; junction bases unmatched: 12. Germline assignment: CDR1 GTSNPN and CDR2 SVGIG (reference sequence). CDR3 coding DNA: TGTGCCGGACTTAGCGGGAATAGTTTCATTCAGTACTTC. It translates to CAGLSGNSFIQYF. The whole variable domain, remainder taken from reference TRBV30 and TRBJ2-4, is SQTIHQWPATLVQPVGSPLSLECTVEGTSNPNLYWYRQAAGRGLQLLFYSVGIGQISSEVPQNLSASRPQDRQFILSSKKLLLSDSGFYLCAGLSGNSFIQYFGAGTRLSVL.

The chain has TRBV28 and TRBJ2-7; D remains ambiguous. The CDR3 is 15 residues long. V lost 5 bases and J lost 0, with 14 bases in between. The germline V gene encodes CDR1 MDHEN and CDR2 SYDVKM. The CDR3 loop is CASSGGSLSSYEQYF. As DNA, the CDR3 is TGTGCCAGCAGTGGCGGCTCCTTAAGCTCCTACGAGCAGTACTTC.

Only one count was recorded for this clone. The chain is built from TRBV10-3 and TRBJ1-2, with TRBD1 as a possible D gene (6 bases). This CDR3 comprises 13 residues. V was cut by 9 bases and J by 3 bases, with 14 bases left in between. Germline V lookup: CDR1 ENHRY, CDR2 SYGVKD. CDR3 loop: CAMTRGSDYGYTF. The CDR3 coding sequence is TGTGCCATGACGAGGGGGTCTGACTATGGCTACACCTTC.

This clone occurred once. This chain connects TRBV12-3 or TRBV12-4 to TRBJ1-2; 7 bases match TRBD1. Germline trimming cut 8 bases from V and 2 bases from J; bases unmatched to any gene: 5. This CDR3 is 13 amino acids long. CDR3 DNA sequence: TGTGCCAGCCATATACAGGGGAACTATGGCTACACCTTC. Translation: CASHIQGNYGYTF.

The chain joins TRBV6-2 or TRBV6-3 to TRBJ2-1; TRBD2 matches at 8 bases. CDR1 and CDR2 from the germline V gene are MNHEY and SVGEGT. The J segment lost 7 bases and the V segment lost 5 bases, leaving 10 bases of the junction unmatched. The CDR3 sequence is 15 residues long. This CDR3 reads CASSPLREAENEQFF. In DNA, the CDR3 is TGTGCCAGCAGTCCCCTGCGGGAGGCGGAAAATGAGCAGTTCTTC.

The chain recombines TRBV6-5 with TRBJ1-2; 10 bases are shared with TRBD1. CDR1 and CDR2 (germline): MNHEY, SVGAGI. Trimming cost V 7 bases and J 7 bases; bases outside gene matches: 6. The CDR3 is made up of 13 amino acids. Written as DNA, the CDR3 is TGTGCCAGCAATGTGGGACAGGGGTTTGGCTACACCTTC. It is translated as CASNVGQGFGYTF.

The rearrangement links TRBV6-4 to TRBJ2-1; 11 bases match TRBD1. Germline V gives CDR1 MRHNA, CDR2 SNTAGT. V trimming: 2 bases; J trimming: 11 bases; junction bases outside the gene matches: 11. The CDR3 covers 16 residues. The CDR3 DNA follows: TGTGCCAGCAGTGACCAGAGGACCCGGACAGGGGGCAAGCAGTTCTTC. Translating gives CASSDQRTRTGGKQFF.

This clone was observed a few times. The chain recombines TRBV7-2 with TRBJ2-2; 7 nucleotides line up with TRBD2. This CDR3 is 16 amino acids long. Unmatched junction bases numbered 10, after V lost 4 bases and J lost 5 bases. From germline, CDR1 is SGHTA and CDR2 FQGNSA. The CDR3 spells CASSSGSGLRTGELFF. The CDR3 nucleotides are TGTGCCAGCAGCTCGGGTAGCGGGCTACGAACCGGGGAGCTGTTTTTT. Full variable domain (rest looked up from reference TRBV7-2 and TRBJ2-2): GAGVSQSPSNKVTEKGKDVELRCDPISGHTALYWYRQSLGQGLEFLIYFQGNSAPDKSGLPSDRFSAERTGGSVSTLTIQRTQQEDSAVYLCASSSGSGLRTGELFFGEGSRLTVL.

The V and J genes are TRBV28 and TRBJ2-7, with D perhaps TRBD2 (6 bases). Trimming took off 9 bases at V and 9 bases at J, with 24 bases between the two ends. The CDR3 is 14 amino acids. Per the germline V gene, CDR1 is MDHEN and CDR2 is SYDVKM. The CDR3 region is CASDPISEDGGQYF. DNA for the CDR3: TGTGCCAGTGACCCGATCAGCGAAGACGGGGGGCAGTACTTC.

V usage is TRBV10-3 and J usage is TRBJ1-6; D may be TRBD1 (5 bases). Germline values: CDR1 ENHRY, CDR2 SYGVKD. V gave up 5 bases and J gave up 6 bases, with 8 bases separating them. This CDR3 spans 13 amino acids. CDR3 DNA sequence: TGTGCCATCAGTACTGGGGCTAATTCACCCCTCCACTTT. Its translation is CAISTGANSPLHF.

The chain has TRBV18 and TRBJ1-5; possible D gene TRBD1, 6 bases. V lost 2 bases and J lost 5, with 13 bases in between. This CDR3 is built from 15 residues. Germline assignment: CDR1 KGHSH and CDR2 LQKENI. The CDR3 spells CASSPYQGQDQPQHF. In nucleotides, the CDR3 is TGTGCCAGCTCACCATACCAGGGGCAGGATCAGCCCCAGCATTTT.